This T cell receptor (beta chain) was sequenced during a study of control samples from healthy donors and cancer patients. Sequenced by immunoSEQ multiplex PCR; TCRdb stores in-frame clones only, minus some. Of 390,000 or so clones listed, approximately 92% are singletons. In germline, CDR1 is KGHSH, CDR2 LQKENI. V lost 3 bases to trimming and J lost 8 bases, with 10 bases between them. The CDR3 extends over 13 amino acids. The TCR comes from a man aged 35-49 years with head and neck cancer. The source material was PBMCs. The chain is built from TRBV18 and TRBJ1-4; D perhaps matches TRBD1 (5 bases). The CDR3 DNA is TGTGCCAGCTCACCCCAATGGGGGGAAAAACTGTTTTTT. It specifies CASSPQWGEKLFF.